The count of the clone carrying this TCR beta chain is one. Its antigen remains unidentified. Deletions cut 7 bases from V and 0 bases from J, with 16 bases between. The CDR3 spans 16 residues. The germline CDR1 and CDR2 sequences are SEHNR and FQNEAQ (reference sequence). Semi-nested PCR with Nested Universal Primer A followed constant-region reverse priming of full-length variable regions. MiXCR, run by TCRdb on the 5' RACE reads, gives a single entry per CDR3 protein. The table includes roughly 30,000 distinct CDR3 sequences, over 25% detected once. Broader study findings: The TCR gene usage of tumor memory CD4+ T cells clustered together with blood and lymph node memory CD4+ cells and with lymph node naive CD4+ cells.

The sorted Tregs were CD4+CD25+CD127-/low cells. V is TRBV7-9 and J is TRBJ2-1; possibly TRBD1 or TRBD2 for D (5 bases each). Sequences were obtained from tumor-infiltrating Tregs sorted from the breast tumor. The sequence came from a female donor with breast cancer. The CDR3 DNA follows: TGTGCCAGCAACTACCACGGGACGAGCTCCTACAATGAGCAGTTCTTC. Translating gives CASNYHGTSSYNEQFF.